The T cell receptor (beta chain) under discussion was sequenced for a study of blood T cell repertoires in COVID-19. Original processing methods: From reference gene primer amplification, estimates of nucleated cell counts were derived. TCRdb's table, derived via immunoSEQ multiplex PCR, lists solely in-frame clones and lacks some. That table is the source of V, J and clone size, and D and trimming were worked out from the DNA. The sample holds roughly 500,000 clones, roughly 88% seen once. Germline V lookup: CDR1 ENHRY, CDR2 SYGVKD. The CDR3 runs 14 residues. The V end was cut by 0 bases, the J end by 1 base, with 6 bases between.

This receptor was identified in a human donor in a cohort sampled during active COVID-19. The genes are TRBV10-3 and TRBJ1-1; no reliable D call. The sample consisted of peripheral blood. CDR3 residues: CAISESSWNTEAFF. The CDR3 DNA reads as TGTGCCATCAGTGAGTCGTCCTGGAACACTGAAGCTTTCTTT.